Listed below are T cell receptor beta chains from one sample, sequenced in a study of shared clonotypes between healthy human individuals. Assay: immunoSEQ multiplex PCR; the TCRdb copy retains only in-frame clones and omits some. The sample includes about 2,100,000 clones, roughly 91% of them seen just once. The sample taken for sequencing was naive CD8+ T cells from PBMCs. These receptors came from a man aged 18 to 30 in good health. Some clones in this sample may be carry-over from other donors' samples. The CDR3 runs from the conserved cysteine through the conserved F or W.

V: TRBV29-1
J: TRBJ2-5
CDR3: CSVGWDFVNF

V: TRBV6-5
J: TRBJ1-2
CDR3: CASSTDRPNYGYTF

V: TRBV12-5
J: TRBJ2-1
CDR3: CASGPDWPSEQFF

V: TRBV27
J: TRBJ2-7
CDR3: CASSPEDGYEQYF

V: TRBV4-2
J: TRBJ1-5
CDR3: CASSQDRRQGNQPQHF

V: TRBV7-2
J: TRBJ2-5
CDR3: CASSLVGQGQTQYF

V: TRBV4-1
J: TRBJ2-5
CDR3: CASSQTGTSGTQETQYF

V: TRBV28
J: TRBJ1-6
CDR3: CASSFSSPLHF

V: TRBV15
J: TRBJ2-3
CDR3: CATSSRGGLGDTQYF

V: TRBV11-2
J: TRBJ2-7
CDR3: CASSRLLGSEQYF

V: TRBV2
J: TRBJ2-1
CDR3: CASSVMAGYNEQFF

V: TRBV15
J: TRBJ2-7
CDR3: CATATLTGRGRHEQYF

V: TRBV19
J: TRBJ2-1
CDR3: CASNVGLTNEQFF

V: TRBV6-5
J: TRBJ2-2
CDR3: CASSYASRRELFF

V: TRBV11-2
J: TRBJ2-2
CDR3: CASSSRWENTGELFF

V: TRBV7-9
J: TRBJ2-1
CDR3: CASSLALRGYNEQFF